The 27 T cell receptor beta chains given below trace back to one sample, sequenced in a study of early T cells in non-severe SARS-CoV-2 infection (dated by TCRdb to about 2021). The library came from 5' RACE. The sequencing machine was a NextSeq 500. TCRdb reran the public reads through fastp at Q25 and MiXCR, keeping productive beta chains. Rows with one shared CDR3 protein collapse into an entry with the most common genes and DNA. The sample table contains tens of thousands of distinct CDR3 sequences; only one count was recorded for around an eighth of them. Of the sample, around 3% falls within the top ten clones. Sequenced input: whole blood. The receptors were sampled from an adult who was a healthcare worker with PCR-confirmed SARS-CoV-2 infection or an uninfected control (not recorded which).

CDR3 bases: TGCAGCGTCCTTCGGACAGGGTTTAATGAGCAGTTCTTC. It is translated as CSVLRTGFNEQFF. The chain has TRBV29-1 and TRBJ2-1; TRBD1 agrees at 8 bases. The CDR3 runs to 13 residues. V trimming: 6 bases; J trimming: 7 bases; junction bases outside the gene matches: 8. Germline V gene sequence: CDR1 SQVTM, CDR2 ANQGSEA.

The rearrangement links TRBV5-1 to TRBJ2-2; no definite D call. Germline V gene sequence: CDR1 SGHRS, CDR2 YFSETQ. CDR3 size: 16 residues. Trimming took 0 bases from V and 4 from J, leaving 13 bases between them. The CDR3 loop reads CASSLVVGSSTGELFF. CDR3 coding DNA: TGCGCCAGCAGCTTGGTTGTGGGAAGTAGCACCGGGGAGCTGTTTTTT.

The table lists this clonotype with a few counts. This sequence joins TRBV6-5 and TRBJ1-1; tentatively, D is TRBD1 (5 bases). Trimming stripped 8 bases from V and 0 bases from J, with 13 bases between. This CDR3 spans 14 amino acids. CDR1 and CDR2 (germline): MNHEY, SVGAGI. The CDR3 sequence: CASGEQGMNTEAFF. The DNA for the CDR3 is TGTGCCAGCGGGGAGCAGGGAATGAACACTGAAGCTTTCTTT.

This clonotype appeared a few times. This chain links TRBV6-1 with TRBJ1-5; D not certain. Looked up from germline, CDR1 is MNHNS and CDR2 is SASEGT. V dropped 6 bases and J dropped 0 bases, with 15 bases sitting between them. The CDR3 extends over 16 amino acids. CDR3 sequence (DNA): TGTGCCAGCAGGGATGAGCGGCTCTATAGCAATCAGCCCCAGCATTTT. It codes for CASRDERLYSNQPQHF.

The genes are TRBV4-1 and TRBJ1-3; no definite D call. Germline CDR1 and CDR2: MGHRA and YSYEKL. The CDR3 runs to 17 residues. Trimming left V 1 base short and J 0 bases short, with 13 bases between. This CDR3 reads CASSQAVTAYSGNTIYF. CDR3 bases: TGCGCCAGCAGCCAAGCCGTTACAGCTTACTCTGGAAACACCATATATTTT.

V is TRBV10-1 and J is TRBJ2-3; TRBD2 matches at 9 bases. This CDR3 has 13 residues. The V and J ends lost 10 bases and 11 bases, in that order; junction bases with no gene match: 13. CDR1 is WNHNN, CDR2 SYGVQD, per germline (reference sequence). In DNA, the CDR3 is TGCGCCAACTCGACTAGCGGTGGTATGCGGCAGTATTTT. It specifies CANSTSGGMRQYF.

The sample holds many counts of this clonotype. The chain recombines TRBV3-1 with TRBJ2-1; 8 nucleotides align to TRBD2. V shed 4 bases and J 10 bases; nucleotides not matched to a gene: 18. CDR1 and CDR2 from the germline V gene are LGHDT and YNNKEL (reference sequence). CDR3 length: 17 amino acids. The DNA for the CDR3 is TGTGCCAGCAGCCCCTATTTAGTGCAAGCGGGAGTCCACGAGCAGTTCTTC. The encoded protein is CASSPYLVQAGVHEQFF.

This clonotype was observed at least ten times. This chain joins TRBV6-5 and TRBJ2-7; no clear D gene. Germline V gene data show CDR1 as MNHEY and CDR2 as SVGAGI. Trimming shortened V by 4 bases and J by 3 bases, and 13 bases separated the two germline ends. The CDR3 extends over 14 amino acids. The CDR3: CASSSNLRRYEQYF. CDR3 sequence (DNA): TGTGCCAGCAGTTCCAATTTGAGGCGCTACGAGCAGTACTTC.

Turning to this clonotype: In this CDR3 the conserved last residue, phenylalanine or tryptophan, is missing, so a read error is likely. No DNA is shown, since the ends of the CDR3 on it are uncertain; the CDR3 is the one TCRdb lists. The chain couples TRBV6-6 to TRBJ2-7; the D segment call TRBD2 is taken from the table without a DNA check. Ends included, the CDR3 has 12 residues. Germline V gene data show CDR1 as MNHNY and CDR2 as SVGAGI (reference sequence). CDR3 loop: CASSPSLGGGWI.

The chain has TRBV11-3 and TRBJ2-7; 8 nucleotides align to TRBD2. The germline V gene encodes CDR1 SGHNT and CDR2 YENEEA. V was clipped by 5 bases and J by 7 bases; unmatched bases: 16. The CDR3 spans 16 residues. The chain's CDR3 is CASSPSPRAGGREQYF. The CDR3 DNA sequence: TGTGCCAGCAGCCCATCCCCTCGGGCGGGAGGTCGGGAGCAGTACTTC.

A few counts support this clonotype. The chain carries TRBV19 and TRBJ2-7; D uncertain. Trimming pared 3 bases from V and 6 bases from J, leaving 15 bases between. The CDR3 extends over 14 amino acids. Germline CDR1 LNHDA, CDR2 SQIVND (reference sequence). The CDR3: CASSIGSHLLEQYF. The CDR3 DNA reads as TGTGCCAGTAGTATTGGTAGCCACCTCCTCGAGCAGTACTTC.

In DNA form, the CDR3 reads TGCGCCAGCAGCTTGGTTCCCGGGGTGGTTTACAATGAGCAGTTCTTC. Amino acid sequence: CASSLVPGVVYNEQFF. The chain joins TRBV5-1 to TRBJ2-1, with a possible D match to TRBD2 (5 bases). V gave up 0 bases and J gave up 4 bases, with 14 bases separating them. Germline assignment: CDR1 SGHRS and CDR2 YFSETQ. The CDR3 is made up of 16 amino acids.

This chain joins TRBV28 and TRBJ1-5; D unresolved. CDR3 length: 14 amino acids. V was trimmed by 5 bases and J by 3 bases, leaving 11 bases between them. CDR1 is MDHEN and CDR2 is SYDVKM in the germline V gene. CDR3 protein: CASSIGRNNQPQHF. The CDR3 bases are TGTGCCAGCAGTATAGGACGGAACAATCAGCCCCAGCATTTT.

The rearrangement links TRBV7-6 to TRBJ2-5; TRBD1 matches 9 bases. This CDR3 is built from 14 residues. Germline V gene lookup returns CDR1 SGHVS and CDR2 FNYEAQ. Trimming cost V 4 bases and J 7 bases; bases outside gene matches: 7. The DNA of the CDR3 is TGTGCCAGCAGCTCCGGGACAGGGTGGGCGACCCAGTACTTC. Translated, it gives CASSSGTGWATQYF.

This clonotype was counted only a few times. This chain connects TRBV7-9 to TRBJ2-1; the D gene is possibly TRBD1 (5 bases). The CDR3 has 15 amino acids. Trimming cost V 1 base and J 9 bases, with 16 bases left between them. Germline-derived CDR1 and CDR2 are SEHNR and FQNEAQ (reference sequence). CDR3 region: CASSLVSPRAGEQFF. The CDR3 nucleotides read TGTGCCAGCAGCTTAGTCTCCCCCAGGGCCGGTGAGCAGTTCTTC.

The chain's CDR3 is CASSPGRGNNQPQHF. In nucleotides, the CDR3 is TGTGCCAGCTCACCAGGCAGGGGGAATAATCAGCCCCAGCATTTT. This sequence joins TRBV18 and TRBJ1-5; the match to TRBD1 covers 7 bases. The CDR3 is 15 amino acids. V lost 2 bases, J lost 4 bases, and 5 bases stayed unmatched. CDR1 and CDR2 from the germline V gene are KGHSH and LQKENI.

This clonotype was seen at least ten times. The rearrangement links TRBV14 to TRBJ1-2; D unclear. The ends were cut back, 1 base at V and 7 bases at J, with 13 bases in the middle. This CDR3 has 14 amino acids. Germline V gene lookup returns CDR1 SGHDN and CDR2 FVKESK. The CDR3 nucleotides read TGTGCCAGCAGCCAAGGTTGGGCGGGGAGTGGCTACACCTTC. Translated, it gives CASSQGWAGSGYTF.

This clonotype was seen more than once but under ten times. The chain couples TRBV5-1 to TRBJ2-3, with no clear D. Germline V CDR1 and CDR2: SGHRS, YFSETQ. The V end lost 4 bases, the J end lost 0 bases, and 3 bases lay between the germline ends. The CDR3 is 12 amino acids. In DNA, the CDR3 is TGCGCCAGCAGCGCCAGCACAGATACGCAGTATTTT. It codes for CASSASTDTQYF.

The DNA for the CDR3 is TGTGCCAGCGGGACCAGGGGGCCCCCCTACGAGCAGTACTTC. It yields the protein CASGTRGPPYEQYF. This chain joins TRBV6-5 and TRBJ2-7, with 8 nucleotides matching TRBD1. Germline CDR1 MNHEY, CDR2 SVGAGI. The V gene end was trimmed by 8 bases and the J gene end by 2 bases; junction bases not matched to a gene: 8. This CDR3 spans 14 amino acids.

There are many counts of this clonotype. The rearrangement links TRBV29-1 to TRBJ1-5, with a possible D match to TRBD1 (6 bases). Trimming left V 4 bases short and J 0 bases short, with 16 bases between. The CDR3 is 16 residues long. CDR1 and CDR2 (germline): SQVTM, ANQGSEA. The CDR3 DNA is TGCAGCGTTGTAGCGGGACAACCGTTTAGCAATCAGCCCCAGCATTTT. Its translation: CSVVAGQPFSNQPQHF.

The V call is TRBV7-6, the J call TRBJ2-2; no clear D. The CDR3 extends over 17 amino acids. The V and J ends lost 1 base and 0 bases respectively, with 12 bases between them. Germline CDR1 reads SGHVS; CDR2 reads FNYEAQ. CDR3 bases: TGTGCCAGCAGCTTAGAATTCGGCAGTCCGAACACCGGGGAGCTGTTTTTT. Translated: CASSLEFGSPNTGELFF.

The J gene is TRBJ2-7, the V gene TRBV13; possibly TRBD1 for D (6 bases). Germline CDR1 and CDR2: PRHDT and FYEKMQ (reference sequence). The CDR3 has 14 residues. Trimming took 2 bases from V and 7 from J, leaving 15 bases between them. The CDR3 sequence: CASSLWGQAREQYF. The CDR3 coding sequence is TGTGCCAGCAGCTTATGGGGGCAGGCTCGGGAGCAGTACTTC.

This clonotype was picked up a small number of times. The chain recombines TRBV30 with TRBJ1-1, with no clear D. The CDR3 runs 13 residues. Germline V gene sequence: CDR1 GTSNPN, CDR2 SVGIG (reference sequence). The CDR3 bases are TGTGCTCGGACTTCTATTGCAAACACTGAAGCTTTCTTT. It is translated as CARTSIANTEAFF.

This clonotype has a handful of counts. V is TRBV9 and J is TRBJ2-1; D perhaps matches TRBD2 (5 bases). CDR3 length: 16 amino acids. Germline V gene lookup returns CDR1 SGDLS and CDR2 YYNGEE. V lost 1 base, J lost 0 bases, and 11 bases lay in between. DNA of the CDR3: TGTGCCAGCAGCGTAACGACGGAGGACTCCTACAATGAGCAGTTCTTC. This codes for CASSVTTEDSYNEQFF.

This clonotype was seen only a few times. This sequence joins TRBV10-3 and TRBJ2-7; 8 nucleotides align to TRBD1. The CDR3 runs to 15 residues. V gave up 6 bases and J gave up 4 bases; unmatched junction bases: 11. Germline values: CDR1 ENHRY, CDR2 SYGVKD. CDR3: CAIRDRDRHPYEQYF. The CDR3 region has the DNA TGTGCCATCAGGGACCGGGACAGGCACCCTTACGAGCAGTACTTC.

Ten or more counts support this clonotype. The CDR3 DNA sequence: TGTGCCAGCAGCTTACTAGCGGGGGGCTCAGATACGCAGTATTTT. The encoded protein is CASSLLAGGSDTQYF. The chain recombines TRBV7-8 with TRBJ2-3; 11 nucleotides line up with TRBD2. The CDR3 has 15 residues. Germline loops: CDR1 SGHVS, CDR2 FQNEAQ. The J segment lost 4 bases and the V segment lost 2 bases, leaving 2 bases of the junction unmatched.

The sample holds a few counts of this clonotype. The chain uses TRBV2 and TRBJ2-1, with 9 bases aligning to TRBD1. Germline CDR1 SNHLY, CDR2 FYNNEI. This CDR3 is 15 amino acids long. J was trimmed by 2 bases and V by 6 bases; bases with no gene match: 5. CDR3 DNA sequence: TGTGCCAGCAGGGGCCGGGACAGGGCCTACAATGAGCAGTTCTTC. This translates into CASRGRDRAYNEQFF.